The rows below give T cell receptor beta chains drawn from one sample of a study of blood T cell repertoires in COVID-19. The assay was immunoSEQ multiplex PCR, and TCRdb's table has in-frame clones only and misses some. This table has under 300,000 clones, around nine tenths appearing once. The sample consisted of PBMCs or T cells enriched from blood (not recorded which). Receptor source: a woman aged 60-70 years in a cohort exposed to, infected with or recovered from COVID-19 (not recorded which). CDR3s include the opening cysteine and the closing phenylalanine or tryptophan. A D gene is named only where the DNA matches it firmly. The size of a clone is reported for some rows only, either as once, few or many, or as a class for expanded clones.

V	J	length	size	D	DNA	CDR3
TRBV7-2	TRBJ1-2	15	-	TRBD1	TGTGCCAGCAGCACTACAGGGGGCATGTGGTATGGCTACACCTTC	CASSTTGGMWYGYTF
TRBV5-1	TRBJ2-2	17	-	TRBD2	TGCGCCAGCAGCTCGGGACTAGCGGGGAGCAACACCGGGGAGCTGTTTTTT	CASSSGLAGSNTGELFF
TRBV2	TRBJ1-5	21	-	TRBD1	TGTGCCAGCAGGATAGACACCGGGACAGGGAAAGGAGGGGAACTACATCAGCCCCAGCATTTT	CASRIDTGTGKGGELHQPQHF
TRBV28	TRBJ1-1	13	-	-	TGTGCCAGCAGTTTATCAACCGGGACTGAAGCTTTCTTT	CASSLSTGTEAFF
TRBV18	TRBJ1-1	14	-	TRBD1	TGTGCCAGCTCACCGGTGGCAGGGGGCACTGAAGCTTTCTTT	CASSPVAGGTEAFF
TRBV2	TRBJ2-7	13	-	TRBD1	TGTGCCAGCAACGGACAGGGGGCTCGTGAGCAGTACTTC	CASNGQGAREQYF
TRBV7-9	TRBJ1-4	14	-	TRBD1	TGTGCCAGCAGCTTGACAGGGGGCGGTGAAAAACTGTTTTTT	CASSLTGGGEKLFF
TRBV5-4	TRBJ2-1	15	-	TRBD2	TGTGCCAGCAGCTTTAGCGGGAGTGCCTACAATGAGCAGTTCTTC	CASSFSGSAYNEQFF
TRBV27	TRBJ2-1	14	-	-	TGTGCCAGCAGTTTAGGGCGCTCCTACAATGAGCAGTTCTTC	CASSLGRSYNEQFF
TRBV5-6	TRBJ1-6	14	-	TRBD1	TGTGCCAGCAGCGCCGGGACAGGGTTTTCACCCCTCCACTTT	CASSAGTGFSPLHF
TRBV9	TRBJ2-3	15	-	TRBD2	TGTGCCAGCAGCGCCGGACTAGCGGGGGCAGATACGCAGTATTTT	CASSAGLAGADTQYF
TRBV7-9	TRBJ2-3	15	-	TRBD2	TGTGCCAGCAGCTTAGAGGGACTAGCTGCAGATACGCAGTATTTT	CASSLEGLAADTQYF
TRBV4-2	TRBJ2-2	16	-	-	TGTGCCAGCAGCCAATCCCCGACAGACGGGACCGGGGAGCTGTTTTTT	CASSQSPTDGTGELFF
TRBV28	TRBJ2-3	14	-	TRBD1	TGTGCCAGCAGTAAGGACAGGGGCACAGATACGCAGTATTTT	CASSKDRGTDTQYF
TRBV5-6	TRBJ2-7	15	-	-	TGTGCCAGCAGCTTAGGTAAGCGGAGGTCGGGCGAGCAGTACTTC	CASSLGKRRSGEQYF
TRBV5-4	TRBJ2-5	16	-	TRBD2	TGTGCCAGCAGCTTAGGTGCGGTTAGCGGGAGGGAGACCCAGTACTTC	CASSLGAVSGRETQYF
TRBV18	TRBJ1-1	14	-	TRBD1	TGTGCCAGCTCACAGGGACAGGGGGCGCGAGGAGCTTTCTTT	CASSQGQGARGAFF
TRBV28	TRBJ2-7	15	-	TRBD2	TGTGCCAGCAGTTTGAGTGCAGCGGGAATGGGCGAGCAGTACTTC	CASSLSAAGMGEQYF
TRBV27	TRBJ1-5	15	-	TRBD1	TGTGCCAGCATATTCCCGGGACAGGGCCGACAGCCCCAGCATTTT	CASIFPGQGRQPQHF
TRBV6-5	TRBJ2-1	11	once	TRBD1	TGTGCCAGCAGCAGGGGGAATGAGCAGTTCTTC	CASSRGNEQFF